A selection of T cell receptor beta chains follows, all from one sample in a study of blood T cell repertoires in COVID-19. Method: immunoSEQ multiplex PCR; TCRdb's copy keeps in-frame clones and lacks some. The sample holds 350,000 or so clones, roughly 90% seen once. The sample taken for sequencing was peripheral blood. These receptors all stem from a woman in her sixties or seventies with COVID-19, enrolled during active disease. Both conserved end residues are part of each CDR3. D genes are given only for firm matches. Some rows mark clone size as missing; the rest say once, few, many or name a class of expanded clone.

v_gene	d_gene	j_gene	abundance	CDR3nt	CDR3aa
TRBV9	TRBD1	TRBJ1-2	NA	TGTGCCAGCAGCGTAGCGTTGACAGGGGGTTCTGGCTACACCTTC	CASSVALTGGSGYTF
TRBV19	NA	TRBJ1-2	once	TGTGCCAGTAGTCCTAGCTCCTATGGCTACACCTTC	CASSPSSYGYTF
TRBV14	NA	TRBJ2-3	NA	TGTGCCAGCAGCCTTCGGTGGGGAGGCACAGATACGCAGTATTTT	CASSLRWGGTDTQYF
TRBV2	TRBD2	TRBJ2-4	NA	TGTGCCAGCAGGGTTAGCGGGGGGGCCTACATTCAGTACTTC	CASRVSGGAYIQYF
TRBV7-2	NA	TRBJ2-7	NA	TGTGCCAGCAGCTTAGGGCAGGGGACCTACGAGCAGTACTTC	CASSLGQGTYEQYF
TRBV9	NA	TRBJ1-2	NA	TGTGCCAGCAGCGTAGAGGCAGGGCAGGGCTATGGCTACACCTTC	CASSVEAGQGYGYTF
TRBV25-1	TRBD1	TRBJ1-1	NA	TGTGCCAGCAGTGGGACAGGGGGCCCTGAAGCTTTCTTT	CASSGTGGPEAFF
TRBV7-5	NA	TRBJ1-2	NA	TGTGTCAGAAGCCTCGGGTGGACAGAAGCCTTCTATGGCTACACCTTC	CVRSLGWTEAFYGYTF
TRBV3-1/TRBV3-2	TRBD1	TRBJ1-2	NA	TGTGCCAGCAGCCGGGGCCGGGACAGGGGCCCCCTGTTTGCTGGCTACACCTTC	CASSRGRDRGPLFAGYTF
TRBV13	NA	TRBJ1-2	NA	TGTGCCAGCAGCTTAGCGGCAGGCAATGGCTACACCTTC	CASSLAAGNGYTF
TRBV6-5	TRBD1	TRBJ2-7	few	TGTGCCAGCAGTTACTCGGGGACAGGTTCCTACGAGCAGTACTTC	CASSYSGTGSYEQYF
TRBV28	NA	TRBJ1-2	NA	TGTGCCAGCAGTTTTGGGCAGGGCAGCTACTATGGCTACACCTTC	CASSFGQGSYYGYTF
TRBV5-5	TRBD1	TRBJ1-5	NA	TGTGCCAGCAGCTTGGACGGGACAGCGTTCAATCAGCCCCAGCATTTT	CASSLDGTAFNQPQHF
TRBV11-2	TRBD1	TRBJ2-3	NA	TGTGCCAGCAGCTGGGACAGATACACAGATACGCAGTATTTT	CASSWDRYTDTQYF
TRBV28	NA	TRBJ1-5	NA	TGTGCCAGCAGTTCTCACAGATTCAATCAGCCCCAGCATTTT	CASSSHRFNQPQHF
TRBV11-2	NA	TRBJ2-3	NA	TGTGCCAGCAGCTTAGATGGAGGTACGCAGTATTTT	CASSLDGGTQYF
TRBV30	NA	TRBJ2-5	NA	TGTGCCTGGTCCACCGACACCCCCGTGTGGACCCAGTACTTC	CAWSTDTPVWTQYF
TRBV15	NA	TRBJ1-1	once	TGTGCCACCAGCAGAGTAACGGGCACTGAAGCTTTCTTT	CATSRVTGTEAFF
TRBV18	TRBD2	TRBJ2-3	once	TGTGCCAGCTCACCTCTAACCCGGAGCGGCCTTTCGGGACTAGCGGGGGCCAGGCGAGATACGCAGTATTTT	CASSPLTRSGLSGLAGARRDTQYF
TRBV27	TRBD1	TRBJ1-2	NA	TGTGCCAGCAGCCACGACAGGGCCAGTTATGGCTACACCTTC	CASSHDRASYGYTF
TRBV7-3	TRBD2	TRBJ2-7	NA	TGTGCCAGCAGCGCCTCCGGGGGGGAGGGTTACGAGCAGTACTTC	CASSASGGEGYEQYF
TRBV28	TRBD1	TRBJ1-2	NA	TGTGCCAGCAGTCAGGGACAGGGGGCTCTCCCCACTAACTATGGCTACACCTTC	CASSQGQGALPTNYGYTF
TRBV7-8	NA	TRBJ2-3	NA	TGTGCCAGCAGCTTAGCGGGAGGGGGTACGCAGTATTTT	CASSLAGGGTQYF
TRBV7-6	TRBD2	TRBJ2-7	NA	TGTGCCAGCAGCTTAGCGCCAGCGGGGGGCACAACCTACGAGCAGTACTTC	CASSLAPAGGTTYEQYF
TRBV2	NA	TRBJ1-2	NA	TGTGCCAGCAGTGAACTGCGACAGGTTGATGGCTACACCTTC	CASSELRQVDGYTF
TRBV12-3/TRBV12-4	NA	TRBJ1-3	few	TGTGCCAGCAGTTATCATGGAAACACCATATATTTT	CASSYHGNTIYF
TRBV28	NA	TRBJ1-5	NA	TGTGCCAGCAGTCCCGGGGTCCATCAGCCCCAGCATTTT	CASSPGVHQPQHF
TRBV7-3	NA	TRBJ1-1	NA	TGTGCCAGCAGCAGGACACGGAACACTGAAGCTTTCTTT	CASSRTRNTEAFF
TRBV27	TRBD1	TRBJ1-6	NA	TGTGCCAGCAGTTTATCACAGGGGGCGGTTAGATCACCCCTCCACTTT	CASSLSQGAVRSPLHF
TRBV21-1	NA	TRBJ1-6	NA	TGTGCCAGCAGCAAACCCACAGGGATTTCCTATAATTCACCCCTCCACTTT	CASSKPTGISYNSPLHF
TRBV9	TRBD1	TRBJ2-1	NA	TGTGCCAGCACCCAAGGGGGACAGGGCTACAATGAGCAGTTCTTC	CASTQGGQGYNEQFF
TRBV5-1	NA	TRBJ2-2	NA	TGCGCCAGCAGCTTGGCTGTCTACACCGGGGAGCTGTTTTTT	CASSLAVYTGELFF
TRBV18	NA	TRBJ1-3	NA	TGTGCCAGCTCACCATTCCGGGAGCCACTCTCTGGAAACACCATATATTTT	CASSPFREPLSGNTIYF
TRBV7-9	NA	TRBJ1-4	NA	TGTGCCAGCAGCCCGTCGGCAGGGCCGACTAATGAAAAACTGTTTTTT	CASSPSAGPTNEKLFF
TRBV30	TRBD1	TRBJ1-5	NA	TGTGCCTGGACTCCAGGGGGCGGTCAGCCCCAGCATTTT	CAWTPGGGQPQHF
TRBV19	NA	TRBJ1-4	NA	TGTGCCAGTAGTATACAGGGAGGACGAGAAAAACTGTTTTTT	CASSIQGGREKLFF
TRBV5-4	NA	TRBJ2-5	NA	TGTGCCAGCAGCTTACAGGGTCAGGCAGAGACCCAGTACTTC	CASSLQGQAETQYF
TRBV7-2	NA	TRBJ2-1	once	TGTGCCAGCAGCCTCGACGGGAATGAGCAGTTCTTC	CASSLDGNEQFF
TRBV3-1/TRBV3-2	NA	TRBJ1-2	NA	TGTGCCAGCAGCCAAGTTGGAGGGGATTTCTATGGCTACACCTTC	CASSQVGGDFYGYTF
TRBV10-3	NA	TRBJ1-2	NA	TGTGCCATCAGTGAGCCCCAGGGGACCGGTGGCTACACCTTC	CAISEPQGTGGYTF
TRBV5-4	NA	TRBJ2-1	NA	TGTGCCAGCAGCTACCTGAGCGGAGATTACAATGAGCAGTTCTTC	CASSYLSGDYNEQFF
TRBV27	NA	TRBJ1-6	once	TGTGCCAGCAATAGTCTTCGCCTCTATAATTCACCCCTCCACTTT	CASNSLRLYNSPLHF
TRBV5-1	TRBD1	TRBJ1-1	NA	TGCGCCAGCAGCTTCCACCAGACAGGGGGTCCCACTGAAGCTTTCTTT	CASSFHQTGGPTEAFF
TRBV3-1/TRBV3-2	TRBD1	TRBJ2-2	once	TGTGCCAGCGGTCGACAGGGCAACACCGGGGAGCTGTTTTTT	CASGRQGNTGELFF
TRBV5-5	TRBD1	TRBJ1-2	NA	TGTGCCAGCAGCTTCCGGGCAGGGGGCAACTATGGCTACACCTTC	CASSFRAGGNYGYTF
TRBV6-5	TRBD1	TRBJ1-1	once	TGTGCCAGTATCGACAGGGCCCTGAACACTGAAGCTTTCTTT	CASIDRALNTEAFF
TRBV6-5	TRBD1	TRBJ2-7	few	TGTGCCAGTCTCAAGGGGGCATACGAGCAGTACTTC	CASLKGAYEQYF
TRBV29-1	NA	TRBJ2-1	many	TGCAGCGTTGAAGAAATTGGAGGGGCTTCCTACAATGAGCAGTTCTTC	CSVEEIGGASYNEQFF
TRBV3-1/TRBV3-2	NA	TRBJ2-1	NA	TGTGCCAGCAGCCAAGCCATCAATGAGCAGTTCTTC	CASSQAINEQFF
TRBV7-9	NA	TRBJ1-4	NA	TGTGCCAGCAGCCTCCTAAGCTCTGTAAATGAAAAACTGTTTTTT	CASSLLSSVNEKLFF